This T cell receptor beta chain was identified during a study of T-cell memory formation after mild COVID-19. Study conclusions and caveats: That cross-reactive memory joined was suggested by some responding clones appearing in pre-infection memory. Researchers could not confirm that second-wave clones peaking on day 37 targeted SARS-CoV-2.

The authors produced TCR alpha and TCR beta cDNA libraries with sample barcodes and UMIs by 5'RACE using constant-segment primers. One entry per CDR3 protein, called by TCRdb with MiXCR from the 5' RACE reads. Found here are roughly 550,000 distinct CDR3 sequences, about a fifth of them singletons; the top ten hold under 15%. The CDR3 has 13 residues. Germline assignment: CDR1 SQVTM and CDR2 ANQGSEA. Germline trimming cut 3 bases from V and 5 bases from J; bases unmatched to any gene: 7. This clonotype was counted between two and nine times. What it binds is not known. The chain couples TRBV29-1 to TRBJ2-7; 7 positions match TRBD2. The sample comprised PBMCs or a T cell subset sorted from them (not recorded which). This receptor was identified in an adult woman who had mild COVID-19 (a few samples of this study predate the infection). Cell type and time point are not known. Here the CDR3 reads CSVDVAGENEQYF. The CDR3 bases are TGCAGCGTTGACGTCGCGGGAGAAAACGAGCAGTACTTC.